The 5 T cell receptor beta chains presented below share a single source sample, sequenced in a study of shared clonotypes between healthy human individuals. Here immunoSEQ multiplex PCR was the method, and the copy in TCRdb shows in-frame clones only, minus some. The top ten clones hold less than 0.55% of a sample with approximately 1.4 million clones, approximately 98% of them seen once. The sequenced material came from naive CD4+ T cells sorted from blood. Subset described: CD45RA+ positively selected. The receptors here all came from a man younger than 45 in good health.

CDR3 nucleotides: TGTGCCAGCAGCTTCTTCGATTGGACAGGAGGTAACGAGCAGTACTTC. Translated, it gives CASSFFDWTGGNEQYF. This chain connects TRBV7-2 to TRBJ2-7; 7 nucleotides agree with TRBD1. J gave up 5 bases and V 3 bases, and 13 bases lay outside the gene matches. The V gene's germline CDR1 is SGHTA and CDR2 FQGNSA. This CDR3 has 16 amino acids.

The rearrangement uses TRBV5-4 and TRBJ1-3; possible D gene TRBD1, 5 bases. The CDR3 covers 19 residues. Germline V gene lookup returns CDR1 SGHNT and CDR2 YYREEE (reference sequence). With 0 bases removed from V and 0 bases from J, the gap between germline ends came to 19 bases. CDR3 loop: CASSLDPGRLISSGNTIYF. The CDR3 DNA reads TGTGCCAGCAGCTTGGACCCGGGACGGCTTATAAGCTCTGGAAACACCATATATTTT.

The chain employs TRBV9 and TRBJ2-7, with D hard to call. Germline loops: CDR1 SGDLS, CDR2 YYNGEE. The CDR3 length is 13 residues. V lost 0 bases and J lost 2, with 6 bases in between. CDR3 nucleotide sequence: TGTGCCAGCAGCGTAGCTCCCACCTACGAGCAGTACTTC. Its translation: CASSVAPTYEQYF.

The genes are TRBV18 and TRBJ1-2; D is ambiguous. V dropped 3 bases and J dropped 3 bases, with 14 bases sitting between them. The germline V gene encodes CDR1 KGHSH and CDR2 LQKENI. This CDR3 spans 15 amino acids. The CDR3 bases are TGTGCCAGCTCACCCCTCCAGTACGGCGACTATGGCTACACCTTC. Translating gives CASSPLQYGDYGYTF.

In this sample, this clone turned up once. The chain recombines TRBV19 with TRBJ1-4; 7 bases match TRBD1. V gave up 8 bases and J gave up 8 bases; unmatched junction bases: 8. Germline CDR1 reads LNHDA; CDR2 reads SQIVND (reference sequence). The CDR3 covers 13 residues. DNA of the CDR3: TGTGCCAGTCTTTCTCCAGGGGGAGAAAAACTGTTTTTT. Encoded protein: CASLSPGGEKLFF.